A selection of T cell receptor beta chains follows, all from one sample in a study of neurological immune-mediated disorders. Each CDR3 protein gets one entry after TCRdb re-called the 5' RACE reads with MiXCR. Of under 100,000 distinct CDR3 sequences in the sample, around 4% were seen once. Sequencing used PBMCs. The receptors come from a woman in her sixties with multiple sclerosis. Each CDR3 is given with its conserved first and last residue. D genes are given only for firm matches. Only some rows state a clone size, as once, few, many or a class for expanded clones.

D gene: TRBD2
V gene: TRBV12-3/TRBV12-4
clone size: many
CDR3 length: 14
J gene: TRBJ2-1
CDR3 DNA: TGTGCCAGCACCCCCGCGGGGGTCTACAATGAGCAGTTCTTC
CDR3 protein: CASTPAGVYNEQFF

D gene: TRBD2
V gene: TRBV5-1
clone size: medium-sized
CDR3 length: 15
J gene: TRBJ2-5
CDR3 DNA: TGCGCCAGCAGCGGGACTAGCGGGGAGGGAGAGACCCAGTACTTC
CDR3 protein: CASSGTSGEGETQYF

D gene: .
V gene: TRBV19
clone size: .
CDR3 length: 14
J gene: TRBJ2-1
CDR3 DNA: TGTGCCAGTAGTATTAATCATGGATACAATGAGCAGTTCTTC
CDR3 protein: CASSINHGYNEQFF

D gene: .
V gene: TRBV5-1
clone size: many
CDR3 length: 12
J gene: TRBJ2-3
CDR3 DNA: TGCGCCAGCAGCTCTAGCACAGATACGCAGTATTTT
CDR3 protein: CASSSSTDTQYF

D gene: .
V gene: TRBV5-5
clone size: many
CDR3 length: 13
J gene: TRBJ2-5
CDR3 DNA: TGTGCCAGCAGCTTGGAACAGCAAGAGACCCAGTACTTC
CDR3 protein: CASSLEQQETQYF

D gene: .
V gene: TRBV20-1
clone size: many
CDR3 length: 14
J gene: TRBJ1-2
CDR3 DNA: TGCAGTGTTCCCAGGGGAGGGGCGGGCTATGGCTACACCTTC
CDR3 protein: CSVPRGGAGYGYTF

D gene: TRBD1
V gene: TRBV18
clone size: many
CDR3 length: 16
J gene: TRBJ1-3
CDR3 DNA: TGTGCCAGCTCCCAAGGACAGGGACGCTCTGGAAACACCATATATTTT
CDR3 protein: CASSQGQGRSGNTIYF

D gene: TRBD1
V gene: TRBV6-4
clone size: many
CDR3 length: 15
J gene: TRBJ1-6
CDR3 DNA: TGTGCCAGCAGTGAATACGACAGGGGGGAATCACCCCTCCACTTT
CDR3 protein: CASSEYDRGESPLHF

D gene: TRBD2
V gene: TRBV11-2
clone size: many
CDR3 length: 15
J gene: TRBJ2-1
CDR3 DNA: TGTGCCAGCAGCTTGACCGGGACGGGAGGGAATGAGCAGTTCTTC
CDR3 protein: CASSLTGTGGNEQFF

D gene: TRBD1
V gene: TRBV7-2
clone size: many
CDR3 length: 16
J gene: TRBJ2-5
CDR3 DNA: TGTGCCAGCAGCTTAGGCCGGCGACAGGGGCTCGAGACCCAGTACTTC
CDR3 protein: CASSLGRRQGLETQYF

D gene: .
V gene: TRBV20-1
clone size: many
CDR3 length: 13
J gene: TRBJ1-4
CDR3 DNA: TGCAGTGCCGACCCGTCTGGCGGGGAAAAACTGTTTTTT
CDR3 protein: CSADPSGGEKLFF

D gene: .
V gene: TRBV5-1
clone size: many
CDR3 length: 15
J gene: TRBJ2-7
CDR3 DNA: TGCGCCAGCAGCAGAGAGACAGGTAGCTCCTACGAGCAGTACTTC
CDR3 protein: CASSRETGSSYEQYF

D gene: .
V gene: TRBV28
clone size: many
CDR3 length: 17
J gene: TRBJ2-7
CDR3 DNA: TGTGCCAGCAGCTCGCCCAGTCAAGGGTTGGGGCTGAACGAGCAGTACTTC
CDR3 protein: CASSSPSQGLGLNEQYF

D gene: TRBD2
V gene: TRBV6-5
clone size: many
CDR3 length: 14
J gene: TRBJ2-1
CDR3 DNA: TGTGCCAGCAGAACTAGCGGGGGTATCGGTGAGCAGTTCTTC
CDR3 protein: CASRTSGGIGEQFF

D gene: TRBD1
V gene: TRBV20-1
clone size: many
CDR3 length: 13
J gene: TRBJ2-5
CDR3 DNA: TGCAGTGCTGGGACAGGGGGCCAAGAGACCCAGTACTTC
CDR3 protein: CSAGTGGQETQYF

D gene: .
V gene: TRBV7-9
clone size: many
CDR3 length: 15
J gene: TRBJ2-7
CDR3 DNA: TGTGCCAGCAGCTTAGCTGGGGTGACCTCCTACGAGCAGTACTTC
CDR3 protein: CASSLAGVTSYEQYF

D gene: .
V gene: TRBV20-1
clone size: many
CDR3 length: 16
J gene: TRBJ2-2
CDR3 DNA: TGCAGTGCTAGAGCGGGAGTAGCCCCCGGAACCGGGGAGCTGTTTTTT
CDR3 protein: CSARAGVAPGTGELFF

D gene: TRBD1
V gene: TRBV7-8
clone size: many
CDR3 length: 17
J gene: TRBJ2-7
CDR3 DNA: TGTGCCAGCGCCCGGTCCGGCCGGACAGGGAATTCCTACGAGCAGTACTTC
CDR3 protein: CASARSGRTGNSYEQYF